A single sample is the source of the 19 T cell receptor beta chains below, sequenced in a study of cytomegalovirus exposure and HLA in healthy donors. Primers: 60 Vbeta forward and 13 Jbeta reverse. Sequencing was performed with immunoSEQ multiplex PCR; in TCRdb, only in-frame clones are kept and a portion is missing. The sample includes fewer than 200,000 clones, about three quarters of them seen just once. The specimen was PBMCs. Source of these receptors: a woman between 50 and 59 years old in good health and CMV-seropositive.

The chain employs TRBV27 and TRBJ2-7; TRBD2 is a possible D gene (6 bases). The CDR3 extends over 21 amino acids. The ends were cut back, 2 bases at V and 4 bases at J, with 33 bases in the middle. Germline V gene lookup returns CDR1 MNHEY and CDR2 SMNVEV (reference sequence). The DNA of the CDR3 is TGTGCCAGCAGTTTAAGCCTCTCTAGGCTAGCAACCGGGGGTATCCGGTACGAGCAGTACTTC. This gives the protein CASSLSLSRLATGGIRYEQYF.

The chain links TRBV11-2 to TRBJ2-7; D possibly corresponds to TRBD1 (6 bases). The CDR3 consists of 15 residues. Germline CDR1 SGHAT, CDR2 FQNNGV. Trimming shortened V by 3 bases and J by 0 bases, and 12 bases separated the two germline ends. The DNA of the CDR3 is TGTGCCAGCAGCTTTAGTACAGGGTACTCCTACGAGCAGTACTTC. This codes for CASSFSTGYSYEQYF.

The gene calls are TRBV18 and TRBJ2-5; D is perhaps TRBD1 (5 bases). CDR1 is KGHSH, CDR2 LQKENI, per germline. The V and J ends lost 5 bases and 1 base respectively, with 17 bases between them. CDR3 size: 16 residues. CDR3 in DNA: TGTGCCAGCTCAGCCTCAACCCCGACAGTCCAAGAGACCCAGTACTTC. This encodes CASSASTPTVQETQYF. The variable domain in full, with the rest retrieved from reference TRBV18 and TRBJ2-5, is NAGVMQNPRHLVRRRGQEARLRCSPMKGHSHVYWYRQLPEEGLKFMVYLQKENIIDESGMPKERFSAEFPKEGPSILRIQQVVRGDSAAYFCASSASTPTVQETQYFGPGTRLLVL.

This rearrangement joins TRBV4-1 to TRBJ1-4, with 9 bases lining up with TRBD1. V trimming: 4 bases; J trimming: 6 bases; junction bases outside the gene matches: 18. Per germline, CDR1 MGHRA and CDR2 YSYEKL. This CDR3 comprises 19 residues. Written as DNA, the CDR3 is TGCGCCAGCAGCCGACTCGGGACAGGGACCGGGGCCCCCCATGAAAAACTGTTTTTT. Translated: CASSRLGTGTGAPHEKLFF.

The chain employs TRBV5-4 and TRBJ2-5; D perhaps matches TRBD1 (6 bases). This CDR3 contains 13 residues. Trimming stripped 4 bases from V and 5 bases from J, with 12 bases between. CDR1 and CDR2 from the germline V gene are SGHNT and YYREEE (reference sequence). CDR3: CASSRDNGETQYF. As DNA, the CDR3 is TGTGCCAGCAGCCGGGACAATGGGGAGACCCAGTACTTC.

V usage is TRBV21-1 and J usage is TRBJ2-7; TRBD1, as called in the table, went unchecked against the DNA. TRBV21-1 is noted as a pseudogene. The CDR3 is made up of 15 amino acids. CDR3 nucleotides: TGTGCCAGCAATTTCGGGACAGGGCAATCCTACGAGCAGTACTTC. It is translated as CASNFGTGQSYEQYF.

This clone appeared a single time. This same CDR3 is encoded by further DNA sequences in the sample. The chain employs TRBV28 and TRBJ2-7; D remains unclear. The CDR3 contains 12 residues. The V end lost 5 bases, the J end lost 0 bases, and 5 bases lay between the germline ends. Germline values: CDR1 MDHEN, CDR2 SYDVKM. CDR3 in DNA: TGTGCCAGCAGTCCTAGCTCCTACGAGCAGTACTTC. It is translated as CASSPSSYEQYF.

The chain employs TRBV14 and TRBJ1-6, with 8 bases that match TRBD1. The CDR3 sequence is 15 residues long. Germline loops: CDR1 SGHDN, CDR2 FVKESK. The J segment lost 10 bases and the V segment lost 3 bases, leaving 8 bases of the junction unmatched. The CDR3 sequence is CASSQVPGGSSPLHF. In DNA, the CDR3 is TGTGCCAGCAGCCAGGTCCCAGGGGGCAGCTCACCCCTCCACTTT.

The chain links TRBV6-1 to TRBJ2-5, with D perhaps TRBD1 (5 bases). The V end was cut by 0 bases, the J end by 4 bases, with 18 bases between. Germline V gene sequence: CDR1 MNHNS, CDR2 SASEGT. The CDR3 spans 17 residues. The CDR3 coding sequence is TGTGCCAGCAGTGAAGCGCTTGGCAGGGCAACATCAGAGACCCAGTACTTC. Translating gives CASSEALGRATSETQYF.

This clone came up once. The rearrangement joins TRBV28 to TRBJ1-1; no reliable D call. CDR3 length: 11 amino acids. Between the trimmed V and J ends, which lost 7 bases and 0 bases, there was a span of 3 bases. The V gene's germline CDR1 is MDHEN and CDR2 SYDVKM. CDR3 in amino acids: CASNLNTEAFF. CDR3 coding DNA: TGTGCCAGCAACTTGAACACTGAAGCTTTCTTT.

V and J are TRBV7-6 and TRBJ1-6; perhaps TRBD1 as D (5 bases). The CDR3 length is 19 residues. V was trimmed by 4 bases and J by 2 bases, leaving 21 bases between them. Germline V gene sequence: CDR1 SGHVS, CDR2 FNYEAQ. In nucleotides, the CDR3 is TGTGCCAGCAGCTCAAAGGCAGGGAGTGGAGGGACCTATAATTCACCCCTCCACTTT. As protein: CASSSKAGSGGTYNSPLHF.

The chain uses TRBV2 and TRBJ1-4; TRBD1 might be the D (5 bases). Germline lookup yields CDR1 SNHLY and CDR2 FYNNEI. V was trimmed by 6 bases and J by 6 bases, leaving 11 bases between them. This CDR3 has 13 residues. CDR3 in DNA: TGTGCCAGCAGCGGCAGGGTTTATGAAAAACTGTTTTTT. Encoded protein: CASSGRVYEKLFF.

This chain links TRBV6-1 with TRBJ2-1; D is unresolved. The V and J ends lost 2 bases and 4 bases respectively, with 9 bases between them. Germline V gives CDR1 MNHNS, CDR2 SASEGT. The CDR3 consists of 14 residues. The CDR3 loop is CASSEYQSYNEQFF. The CDR3 nucleotides are TGTGCCAGCAGTGAATACCAGTCATACAATGAGCAGTTCTTC.

The chain has TRBV21-1 and TRBJ2-5; TRBD2, as called in the table, went unchecked against the DNA. TRBV21-1 is an annotated pseudogene. This CDR3 spans 16 amino acids. In DNA, the CDR3 is TGTGCCAGCAGCACTGGGGGGGGACTAGCGGGCGAGACCCAGTACTTC. Amino acid sequence: CASSTGGGLAGETQYF.

In this sample, this clone turned up once. The rearrangement links TRBV13 to TRBJ2-1; 8 positions match TRBD1. The CDR3 has 16 amino acids. J lost 7 bases, V lost 2 bases, and 10 bases had no gene match. CDR1 and CDR2 from the germline V gene are PRHDT and FYEKMQ (reference sequence). CDR3 nucleotides: TGTGCCAGCAGCTTACCCCAGGGGGCAATGGGAAATGAGCAGTTCTTC. Its protein product is CASSLPQGAMGNEQFF. The full variable domain, rest sourced from reference TRBV13 and TRBJ2-1, is AAGVIQSPRHLIKEKRETATLKCYPIPRHDTVYWYQQGPGQDPQFLISFYEKMQSDKGSIPDRFSAQQFSDYHSELNMSSLELGDSALYFCASSLPQGAMGNEQFFGPGTRLTVL.

This chain uses TRBV19 with TRBJ1-4; TRBD1 matches 11 bases. The germline gives CDR1 LNHDA, CDR2 SQIVND (reference sequence). V lost 5 bases, J lost 8 bases, and 10 bases stayed unmatched. CDR3 length equals 16 residues. The CDR3 region has the DNA TGTGCCAGTAGTTCCCCTCCGGGACAGGGGGAAGAAAAACTGTTTTTT. It codes for CASSSPPGQGEEKLFF.

The chain combines TRBV9 with TRBJ2-3, with 11 bases that match TRBD1. The germline CDR1 and CDR2 sequences are SGDLS and YYNGEE. There are 16 residues in the CDR3. V lost 3 bases and J lost 5; bases outside the gene matches: 8. The CDR3 protein is CASSAAGTGGLDTQYF. In nucleotides, the CDR3 is TGTGCCAGCAGCGCCGCCGGGACAGGGGGTCTAGATACGCAGTATTTT. The full variable domain, in which reference TRBV9 and TRBJ2-3 provide the parts outside the CDR3, is DSGVTQTPKHLITATGQRVTLRCSPRSGDLSVYWYQQSLDQGLQFLIQYYNGEERAKGNILERFSAQQFPDLHSELNLSSLELGDSALYFCASSAAGTGGLDTQYFGPGTRLTVL.

This clone showed up just once. The junction departs from germline at one end; a sequencing error may be responsible. This chain links TRBV4-1 with TRBJ2-7; 7 nucleotides agree with TRBD2. This CDR3 region has 13 residues. The germline V gene encodes CDR1 MGHRA and CDR2 YSYEKL. Written as DNA, the CDR3 is TGCGCCAGCAGCCAAGAATCAGCGGGGCCAACCCACTTC. Translating it yields CASSQESAGPTHF.

The CDR3 sequence: CASNDRVGEKLFF. CDR3 sequence (DNA): TGTGCCAGCAACGACAGGGTTGGCGAAAAACTGTTTTTT. This chain uses TRBV25-1 with TRBJ1-4, with 7 bases that match TRBD1. Losses at the gene ends were 7 bases for V and 8 bases for J; bases not matched to a gene: 7. The CDR3 totals 13 residues. Germline V lookup: CDR1 MGHDK, CDR2 SYGVNS.